This is a list of T cell receptor beta chains from one sample in a study of OX40 agonist ivuxolimab in advanced cancers. Profiled with immunoSEQ multiplex PCR; TCRdb holds only in-frame clones, not every one. In the table there are more than 95,000 clones, about 90% of which are singletons. The sequences come from CD4+ or CD8+ T cells sorted from blood, collected in a trial of the OX40 agonist ivuxolimab. The receptors here all came from an adult with an advanced solid tumor such as melanoma, head and neck, liver or kidney cancer. The CDR3 runs from the conserved cysteine through the conserved F or W. Fields, in order: J gene, CDR3 length, clone size, V gene, D gene, CDR3 DNA, CDR3 protein. A D gene is named only where the DNA matches it firmly. Size is omitted from some rows. Given values are once, few, many or a class for expanded clones.

>TRBJ2-1|12|NA|TRBV7-2|NA
TGTGCCAGCAGCTTGCAGGGTCGGGAGCAGTTCTTC
CASSLQGREQFF
>TRBJ2-1|16|NA|TRBV18|NA
TGTGCCAGCTCACCGGGTACAGGGCGAACGAACAATGAGCAGTTCTTC
CASSPGTGRTNNEQFF
>TRBJ1-5|13|NA|TRBV6-5|NA
TGTGCCAGCAGTTACGGGGAAAATCAGCCCCAGCATTTT
CASSYGENQPQHF
>TRBJ1-1|14|NA|TRBV10-3|TRBD1
TGTGCCATCAGCGGGACAGGGTTGAACACTGAAGCTTTCTTT
CAISGTGLNTEAFF
>TRBJ2-7|11|NA|TRBV2|TRBD1
TGTGCCAGCAGCTCCCGGGACAGGGGACACTTC
CASSSRDRGHF
>TRBJ1-5|13|NA|TRBV5-4|NA
TGTGCCAGCAGCTTGGACAGCGTCCAGCCCCAGCATTTT
CASSLDSVQPQHF
>TRBJ1-3|14|NA|TRBV15|NA
TGTGCCACCAGCAGGGACATGTCTGGAAACACCATATATTTT
CATSRDMSGNTIYF
>TRBJ2-2|14|NA|TRBV2|TRBD2
TGTGCCAGCGGAACTAGCGGGGGGACCGGGGAGCTGTTTTTT
CASGTSGGTGELFF
>TRBJ2-1|15|once|TRBV5-1|TRBD2
TGCGCCAGCAGCCGAGCGGGGGTCACCTACAATGAGCAGTTCTTC
CASSRAGVTYNEQFF
>TRBJ1-2|13|NA|TRBV29-1|NA
TGCAGCGTCGGGATGGAGGGAGCCTATGGCTACACCTTC
CSVGMEGAYGYTF
>TRBJ2-2|14|NA|TRBV5-8|NA
TGTGCCAGCACGGTCGGATTAAACACCGGGGAGCTGTTTTTT
CASTVGLNTGELFF
>TRBJ2-1|14|NA|TRBV27|NA
TGTGCCAGCAGTTTATCCACAGTGAGTGATGAGCAGTTCTTC
CASSLSTVSDEQFF
>TRBJ1-2|13|NA|TRBV7-2|NA
TGTGCCAGCAGCTTACCTAGCAGCTATGGCTACACCTTC
CASSLPSSYGYTF
>TRBJ2-2|17|few|TRBV4-3|TRBD2
TGCGCCAGCAGCCAAGATTCGGGGGGGTTAAACACCGGGGAGCTGTTTTTT
CASSQDSGGLNTGELFF
>TRBJ1-5|13|NA|TRBV30|NA
TGTGCCTGGTGGACAGATAGCAATCAGCCCCAGCATTTT
CAWWTDSNQPQHF
>TRBJ2-2|18|NA|TRBV5-1|TRBD2
TGCGCCAGCAGCTTGAATCCAGCGGGGGTCGCGAACACCGGGGAGCTGTTTTTT
CASSLNPAGVANTGELFF
>TRBJ2-6|16|NA|TRBV15|NA
TGTGCCACCAGCAGAGATAGGGGTTCTGGGGCCAACGTCCTGACTTTC
CATSRDRGSGANVLTF
>TRBJ2-7|13|NA|TRBV19|NA
TGTGCCAGTTCCAAAAGGGCCAGGGACGAGCAGTACTTC
CASSKRARDEQYF
>TRBJ2-1|16|NA|TRBV11-3|TRBD2
TGTGCCAGCAGCTTGGACACTAGCGGGGGGGCCAATGAGCAGTTCTTC
CASSLDTSGGANEQFF
>TRBJ1-2|13|NA|TRBV30|NA
TGTGCCTGGAGTGTCGGCAGGGCCTATGGCTACACCTTC
CAWSVGRAYGYTF
>TRBJ1-2|17|NA|TRBV7-8|NA
TGTGCCAGCAGCTTAACCCGCAGACCGGGACCTAACTATGGCTACACCTTC
CASSLTRRPGPNYGYTF
>TRBJ2-7|14|NA|TRBV4-3|NA
TGCGCCAGCAGCCAAGAGAGGGGCTTCTACGAGCAGTACTTC
CASSQERGFYEQYF
>TRBJ2-5|12|NA|TRBV7-2|NA
TGTGCCAGCGGTGGTCGGAGGGAGACCCAGTACTTC
CASGGRRETQYF
>TRBJ2-5|17|NA|TRBV4-2|TRBD2
TGTGCCAGCAGCCAAGATTGGACGGGGGGGCCCTGGGAGACCCAGTACTTC
CASSQDWTGGPWETQYF
>TRBJ1-4|16|once|TRBV7-8|TRBD1
TGTGCCAGCAGCTTACGACCGGGACAGGAAAATGAAAAACTGTTTTTT
CASSLRPGQENEKLFF
>TRBJ2-7|12|NA|TRBV19|TRBD1
TGTGCCAGCCGTGACAGGGAGTACGAGCAGTACTTC
CASRDREYEQYF
>TRBJ1-4|14|NA|TRBV19|TRBD1
TGTGCCAGTAGTGCTGGACAGGGATTTGAAAAACTGTTTTTT
CASSAGQGFEKLFF
>TRBJ1-2|13|NA|TRBV28|NA
TGTGCCAGCAGTTCTCCGGGTAACTATGGCTACACCTTC
CASSSPGNYGYTF
>TRBJ1-2|14|NA|TRBV6-1|NA
TGTGCCAGCAGTGCAGGGGTGCAAGGCTATGGCTACACCTTC
CASSAGVQGYGYTF
>TRBJ2-2|14|NA|TRBV19|NA
TGTGCCAGTAGTGCCATAGACAGGTCCGGGGAGCTGTTTTTT
CASSAIDRSGELFF
>TRBJ1-1|15|few|TRBV11-2|NA
TGTGCCAGCAGCTTAATGACAGGATTGAACACTGAAGCTTTCTTT
CASSLMTGLNTEAFF
>TRBJ1-3|17|NA|TRBV11-2|NA
TGTGCCAGCAGGCTCGAGACAGGCAGAAGGACTGGAAACACCATATATTTT
CASRLETGRRTGNTIYF
>TRBJ2-3|16|once|TRBV5-1|TRBD2
TGCGCCAGCTATTCCCTTGGCGGGGGGCGCACAGATACGCAGTATTTT
CASYSLGGGRTDTQYF
>TRBJ2-7|14|NA|TRBV5-6|TRBD1
TGTGCCAGCAGCCTGCTGACAGGGGGCTACGAGCAGTACTTC
CASSLLTGGYEQYF
>TRBJ1-2|13|NA|TRBV4-3|NA
TGCGCCAGCAGCCAAGTTGCTAACTATGGCTACACCTTC
CASSQVANYGYTF
>TRBJ2-4|16|NA|TRBV18|NA
TGTGCCAGCTCACCACCATTGACACGAGCCAAAAACATTCAGTACTTC
CASSPPLTRAKNIQYF
>TRBJ1-2|13|NA|TRBV27|NA
TGTGCCAGCAGTACAGGGAAAGACTATGGCTACACCTTC
CASSTGKDYGYTF
>TRBJ2-3|14|NA|TRBV27|NA
TGTGCCAGCAGTTTGGTCCAGACCACAGATACGCAGTATTTT
CASSLVQTTDTQYF
>TRBJ2-5|13|once|TRBV10-3|NA
TGTGCCATCAGTGAGAGGACGCGAGAGACCCAGTACTTC
CAISERTRETQYF
>TRBJ2-3|16|NA|TRBV11-1|NA
TGTGCCCCCATGACCACGGGGGCCCGAGGCACAGATACGCAGTATTTT
CAPMTTGARGTDTQYF
>TRBJ2-3|13|NA|TRBV30|NA
TGTGCCTGGAGTGTACTTGGAACAGATACGCAGTATTTT
CAWSVLGTDTQYF
>TRBJ1-4|16|NA|TRBV28|NA
TGTGCCAGCAGTTCCCAAACCGGGGCACATAATGAAAAACTGTTTTTT
CASSSQTGAHNEKLFF
>TRBJ1-4|13|NA|TRBV7-8|NA
TGTGCCAGCGGGGGAGCAACTAATGAAAAACTGTTTTTT
CASGGATNEKLFF
>TRBJ1-5|15|NA|TRBV7-9|NA
TGTGCCAGCAGCCCCAGGGAGGGTTTGAATCAGCCCCAGCATTTT
CASSPREGLNQPQHF
>TRBJ1-4|13|NA|TRBV18|NA
TGTGCCAGCTCACGGACCTGGGATGAAAAACTGTTTTTT
CASSRTWDEKLFF
>TRBJ2-7|13|NA|TRBV30|NA
TGTGCCTGGAGTGTGGGGGGATTCTACGAGCAGTACTTC
CAWSVGGFYEQYF
>TRBJ2-7|14|NA|TRBV6-5|NA
TGTGCCAGCAGTCCCGGGACCAGAAGGTACGAGCAGTACTTC
CASSPGTRRYEQYF
>TRBJ1-4|14|NA|TRBV6-5|TRBD1
TGTGCCAGCAGCCTCAGGGGGACTAATGAAAAACTGTTTTTT
CASSLRGTNEKLFF
>TRBJ1-5|19|NA|TRBV4-1|TRBD1
TGCGCCAGCAGCCACCTCCTTGGACAGGGGGCGGCGAGCAATCAGCCCCAGCATTTT
CASSHLLGQGAASNQPQHF
>TRBJ1-5|14|NA|TRBV19|NA
TGTGCCAGTAGTATATCCCTGGGCAATCAGCCCCAGCATTTT
CASSISLGNQPQHF
>TRBJ2-2|13|NA|TRBV19|NA
TGTGCCAGTATGTGGCAGGGAGGCGGGGAGCTGTTTTTT
CASMWQGGGELFF
>TRBJ2-7|17|NA|TRBV4-1|NA
TGCGCCAGCAGCCAAGGGACAGTGATCCCCGGGCCCTACGAGCAGTACTTC
CASSQGTVIPGPYEQYF
>TRBJ2-7|15|NA|TRBV19|TRBD1
TGTGCCAGTAGCTTCGGGACAGGGGAGAGTTACGAGCAGTACTTC
CASSFGTGESYEQYF
>TRBJ2-3|11|NA|TRBV7-3|NA
TGTGCCAGCAGCCAGGGTGGTACGCAGTATTTT
CASSQGGTQYF
>TRBJ1-6|15|NA|TRBV28|NA
TGTGCCAGCAGATTAAACACCCTCGGGAATTCACCCCTCCACTTT
CASRLNTLGNSPLHF
>TRBJ1-1|14|NA|TRBV6-1|TRBD1
TGTGCCAGCAGATTAGGGACAGGTCACACTGAAGCTTTCTTT
CASRLGTGHTEAFF
>TRBJ1-6|14|NA|TRBV7-2|NA
TGTGCCAGCAGTTCCATAATTGGCGGTGCACCCCTCCACTTT
CASSSIIGGAPLHF
>TRBJ2-3|16|NA|TRBV7-9|TRBD1
TGTGCCAGCAGCCCTAGGGGGACAGGGACGGCAGATACGCAGTATTTT
CASSPRGTGTADTQYF
>TRBJ2-5|16|NA|TRBV7-2|TRBD2
TGTGCCAGCAGCTTAAGCGTTCTAGCGGGGGTGGAGACCCAGTACTTC
CASSLSVLAGVETQYF